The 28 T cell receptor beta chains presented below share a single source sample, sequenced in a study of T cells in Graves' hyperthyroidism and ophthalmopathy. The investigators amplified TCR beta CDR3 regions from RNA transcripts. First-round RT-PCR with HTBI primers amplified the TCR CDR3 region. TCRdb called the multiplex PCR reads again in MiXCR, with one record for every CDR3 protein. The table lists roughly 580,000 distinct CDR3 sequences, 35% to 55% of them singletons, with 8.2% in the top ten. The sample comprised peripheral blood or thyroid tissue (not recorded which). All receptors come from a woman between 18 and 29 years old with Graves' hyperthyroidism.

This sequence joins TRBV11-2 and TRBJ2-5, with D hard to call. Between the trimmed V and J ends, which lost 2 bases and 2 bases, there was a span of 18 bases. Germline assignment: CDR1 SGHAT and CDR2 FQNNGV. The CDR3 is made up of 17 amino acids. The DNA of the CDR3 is TGTGCCAGCAGCTTATCCAGCTCCTTTTCTAATCAAGAGACCCAGTACTTC. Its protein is CASSLSSSFSNQETQYF.

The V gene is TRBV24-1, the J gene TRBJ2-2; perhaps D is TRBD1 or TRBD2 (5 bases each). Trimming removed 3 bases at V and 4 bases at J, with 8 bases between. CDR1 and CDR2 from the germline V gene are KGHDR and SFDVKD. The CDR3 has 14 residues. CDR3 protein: CATSDRGLTGELFF. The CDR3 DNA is TGTGCCACCAGTGATCGGGGCCTCACCGGGGAGCTGTTTTTT.

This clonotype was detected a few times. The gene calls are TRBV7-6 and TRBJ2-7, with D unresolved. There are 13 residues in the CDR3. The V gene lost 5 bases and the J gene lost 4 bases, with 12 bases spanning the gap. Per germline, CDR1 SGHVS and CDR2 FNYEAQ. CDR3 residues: CASSPVRLYEQYF. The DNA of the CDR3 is TGTGCCAGCAGCCCTGTTAGACTTTACGAGCAGTACTTC.

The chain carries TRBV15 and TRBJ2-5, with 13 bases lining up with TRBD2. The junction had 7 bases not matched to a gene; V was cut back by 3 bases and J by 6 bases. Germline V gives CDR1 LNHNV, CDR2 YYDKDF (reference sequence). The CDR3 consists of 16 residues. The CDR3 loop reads CATSSGTSGEWQTQYF. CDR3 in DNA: TGTGCCACCAGCAGCGGGACTAGCGGGGAGTGGCAGACCCAGTACTTC.

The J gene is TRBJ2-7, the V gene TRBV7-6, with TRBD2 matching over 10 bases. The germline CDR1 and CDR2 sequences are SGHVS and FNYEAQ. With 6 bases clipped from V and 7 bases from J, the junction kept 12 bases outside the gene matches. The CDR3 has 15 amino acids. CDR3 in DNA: TGTGCCAGCAGTATAGCGGGAGGCCCCCCTTGGGAGCAGTACTTC. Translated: CASSIAGGPPWEQYF.

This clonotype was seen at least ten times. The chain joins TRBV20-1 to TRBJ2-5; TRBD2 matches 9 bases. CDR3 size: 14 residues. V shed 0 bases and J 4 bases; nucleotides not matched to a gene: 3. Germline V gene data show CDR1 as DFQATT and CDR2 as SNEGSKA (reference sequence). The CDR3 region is CSAREREGRETQYF. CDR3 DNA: TGCAGTGCTAGAGAGCGGGAGGGCCGAGAGACCCAGTACTTC.

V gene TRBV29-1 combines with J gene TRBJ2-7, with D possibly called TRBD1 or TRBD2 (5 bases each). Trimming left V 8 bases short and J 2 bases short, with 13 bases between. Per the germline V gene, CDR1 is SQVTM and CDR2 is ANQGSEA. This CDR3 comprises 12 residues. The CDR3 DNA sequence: TGCAGCCAAGGGGACGACCCCTACGAGCAGTACTTC. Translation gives CSQGDDPYEQYF.

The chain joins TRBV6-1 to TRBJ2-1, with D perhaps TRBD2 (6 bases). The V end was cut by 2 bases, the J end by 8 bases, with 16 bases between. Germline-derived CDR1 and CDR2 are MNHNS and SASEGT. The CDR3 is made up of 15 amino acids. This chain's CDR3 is CASSETLGSEDEQFF. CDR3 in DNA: TGTGCCAGCAGTGAAACACTCGGGAGTGAAGATGAGCAGTTCTTC.

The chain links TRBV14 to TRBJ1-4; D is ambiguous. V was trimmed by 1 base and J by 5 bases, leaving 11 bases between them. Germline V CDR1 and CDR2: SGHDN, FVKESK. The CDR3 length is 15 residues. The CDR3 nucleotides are TGTGCCAGCAGCCAAGCTCTCCCGGGGAATGAAAAACTGTTTTTT. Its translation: CASSQALPGNEKLFF.

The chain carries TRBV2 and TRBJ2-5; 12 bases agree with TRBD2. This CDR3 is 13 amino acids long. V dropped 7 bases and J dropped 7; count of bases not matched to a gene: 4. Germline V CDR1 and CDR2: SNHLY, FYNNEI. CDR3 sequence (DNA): TGTGCCAGCACTAAGGGACTAGCGGGGACCCAGTACTTC. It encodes CASTKGLAGTQYF.

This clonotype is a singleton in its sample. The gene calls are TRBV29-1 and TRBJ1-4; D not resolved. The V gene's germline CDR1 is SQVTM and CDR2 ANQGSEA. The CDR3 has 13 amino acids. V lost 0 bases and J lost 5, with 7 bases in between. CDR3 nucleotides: TGCAGCGTTGAAGAAGTGGGGAATGAAAAACTGTTTTTT. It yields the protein CSVEEVGNEKLFF.

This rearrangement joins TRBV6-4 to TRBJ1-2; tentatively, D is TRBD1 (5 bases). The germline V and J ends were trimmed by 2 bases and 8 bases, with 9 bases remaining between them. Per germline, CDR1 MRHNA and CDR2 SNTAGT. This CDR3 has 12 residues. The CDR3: CASSDHRQGYTF. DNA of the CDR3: TGTGCCAGCAGTGACCACCGACAGGGCTACACCTTC.

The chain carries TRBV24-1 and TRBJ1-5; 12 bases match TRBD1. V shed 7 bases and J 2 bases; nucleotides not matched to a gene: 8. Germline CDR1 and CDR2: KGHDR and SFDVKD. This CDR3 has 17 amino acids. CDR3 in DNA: TGTGCCACCAGCGCTCCGGGGACAGGGGGCCGCAATCAGCCCCAGCATTTT. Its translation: CATSAPGTGGRNQPQHF.

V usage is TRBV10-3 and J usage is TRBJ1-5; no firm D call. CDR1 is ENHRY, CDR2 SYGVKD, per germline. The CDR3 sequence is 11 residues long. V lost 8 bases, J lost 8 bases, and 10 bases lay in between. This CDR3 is CAIAGYEPQHF. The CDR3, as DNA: TGTGCCATCGCGGGGTATGAGCCCCAGCATTTT.

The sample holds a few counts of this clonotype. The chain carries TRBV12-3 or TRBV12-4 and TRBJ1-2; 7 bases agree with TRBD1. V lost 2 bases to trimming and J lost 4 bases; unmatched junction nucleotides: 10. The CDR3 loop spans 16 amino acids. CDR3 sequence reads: CASSLISPGGSYGYTF. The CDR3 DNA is TGTGCCAGCAGTTTAATCTCCCCAGGGGGTAGCTATGGCTACACCTTC.

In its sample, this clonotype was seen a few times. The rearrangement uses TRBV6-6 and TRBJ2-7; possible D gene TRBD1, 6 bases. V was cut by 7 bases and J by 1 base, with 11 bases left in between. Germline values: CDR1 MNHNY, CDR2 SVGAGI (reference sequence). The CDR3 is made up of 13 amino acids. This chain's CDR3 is CASIARGSYEQYF. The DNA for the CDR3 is TGTGCCAGCATCGCCAGGGGATCCTACGAGCAGTACTTC.

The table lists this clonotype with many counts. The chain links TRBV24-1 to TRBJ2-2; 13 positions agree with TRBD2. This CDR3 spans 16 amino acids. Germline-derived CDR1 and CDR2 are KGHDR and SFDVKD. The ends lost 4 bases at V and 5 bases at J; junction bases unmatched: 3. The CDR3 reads CATSEWTSGRTGELFF. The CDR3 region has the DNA TGTGCCACCAGTGAATGGACTAGCGGGAGAACCGGGGAGCTGTTTTTT.

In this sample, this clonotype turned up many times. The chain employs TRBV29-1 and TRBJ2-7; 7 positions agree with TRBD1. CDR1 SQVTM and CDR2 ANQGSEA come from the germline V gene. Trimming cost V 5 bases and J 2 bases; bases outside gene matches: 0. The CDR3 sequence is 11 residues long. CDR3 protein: CSVQGAYEQYF. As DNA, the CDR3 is TGCAGCGTTCAGGGGGCCTACGAGCAGTACTTC.

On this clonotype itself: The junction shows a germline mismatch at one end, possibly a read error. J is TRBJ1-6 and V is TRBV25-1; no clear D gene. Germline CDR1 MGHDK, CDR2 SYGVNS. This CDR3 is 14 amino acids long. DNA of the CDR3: TGTACCAGCAGAGCGAGGGCAGGAGCATCACCCCTCCACTTT. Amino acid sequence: CTSRARAGASPLHF.

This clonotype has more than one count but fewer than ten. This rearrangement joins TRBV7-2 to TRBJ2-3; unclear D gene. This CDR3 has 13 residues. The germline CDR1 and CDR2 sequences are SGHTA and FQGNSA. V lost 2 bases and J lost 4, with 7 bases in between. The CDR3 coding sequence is TGTGCCAGCAGCTTAACGACCGCAGATACGCAGTATTTT. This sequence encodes CASSLTTADTQYF.

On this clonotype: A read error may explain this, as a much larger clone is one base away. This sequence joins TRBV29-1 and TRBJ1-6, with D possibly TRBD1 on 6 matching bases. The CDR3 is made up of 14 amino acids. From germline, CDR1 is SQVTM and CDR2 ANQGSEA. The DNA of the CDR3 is TGCAGCATTGAAGACGAGGGGGGTGACTCACCCCTCCACTTT. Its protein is CSIEDEGGDSPLHF.

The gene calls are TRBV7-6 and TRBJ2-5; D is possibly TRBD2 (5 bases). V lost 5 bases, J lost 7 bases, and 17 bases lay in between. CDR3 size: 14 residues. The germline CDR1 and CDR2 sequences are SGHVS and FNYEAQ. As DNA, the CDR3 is TGTGCCAGCAGCCCGACGGGGTCGCCGGGGACCCAGTACTTC. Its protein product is CASSPTGSPGTQYF.

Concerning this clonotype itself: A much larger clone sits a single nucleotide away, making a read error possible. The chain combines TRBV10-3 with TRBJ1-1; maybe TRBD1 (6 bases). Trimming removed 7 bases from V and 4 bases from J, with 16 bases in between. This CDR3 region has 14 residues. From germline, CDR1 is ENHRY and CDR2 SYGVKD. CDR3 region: CAITPTGASTEAFF. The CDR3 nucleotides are TGTGCCATCACCCCGACAGGTGCAAGCACTGAAGCTTTCTTT.

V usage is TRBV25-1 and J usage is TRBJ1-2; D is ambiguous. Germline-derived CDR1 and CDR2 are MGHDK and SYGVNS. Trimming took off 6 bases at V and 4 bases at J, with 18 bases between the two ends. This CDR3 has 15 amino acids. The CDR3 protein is CASRALDLIFYGYTF. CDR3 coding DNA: TGTGCCAGCAGGGCCCTTGACTTGATTTTCTATGGCTACACCTTC.

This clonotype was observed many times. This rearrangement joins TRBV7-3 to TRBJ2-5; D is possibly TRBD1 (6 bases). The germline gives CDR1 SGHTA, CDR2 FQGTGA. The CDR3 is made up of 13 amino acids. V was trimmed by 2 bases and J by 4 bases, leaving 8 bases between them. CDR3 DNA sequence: TGTGCCAGCAGCTTATCCAGGGGAGAGACCCAGTACTTC. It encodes CASSLSRGETQYF.

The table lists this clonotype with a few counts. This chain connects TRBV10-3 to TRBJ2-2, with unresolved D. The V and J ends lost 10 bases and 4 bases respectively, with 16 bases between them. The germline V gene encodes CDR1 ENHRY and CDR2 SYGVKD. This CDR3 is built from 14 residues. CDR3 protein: CASMSRQITGELFF. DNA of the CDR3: TGTGCCAGCATGAGTAGGCAGATCACCGGGGAGCTGTTTTTT.

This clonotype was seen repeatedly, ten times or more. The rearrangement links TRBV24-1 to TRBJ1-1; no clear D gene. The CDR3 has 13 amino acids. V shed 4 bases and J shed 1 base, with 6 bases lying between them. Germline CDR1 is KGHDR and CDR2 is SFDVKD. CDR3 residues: CATSEERNTEAFF. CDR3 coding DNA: TGTGCCACCAGTGAAGAAAGGAACACTGAAGCTTTCTTT.

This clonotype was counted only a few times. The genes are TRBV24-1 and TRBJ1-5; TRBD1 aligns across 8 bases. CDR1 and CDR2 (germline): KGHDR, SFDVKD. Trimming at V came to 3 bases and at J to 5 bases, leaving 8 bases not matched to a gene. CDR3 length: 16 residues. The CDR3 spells CATSDPDGTGDQPQHF. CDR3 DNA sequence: TGTGCCACCAGTGATCCCGACGGGACAGGAGATCAGCCCCAGCATTTT.